This T cell receptor beta chain was observed in a study of blood T cell repertoires in COVID-19. Study-level background: The study drew acute and convalescent COVID-19 samples from the United States, Italy and Spain. Nucleic acid was either cDNA or gDNA, and it came from T cells, B-cell-depleted T cells, or PBMCs.

Germline V gene data show CDR1 as SGHRS and CDR2 as YFSETQ. The V end was cut by 9 bases, the J end by 5 bases, with 15 bases between. CDR3 length equals 14 residues. Original data processing: Counts of nucleated cells, estimated from reference gene primer amplification, were obtained. Here immunoSEQ multiplex PCR was the method, and the copy in TCRdb shows in-frame clones only, minus some. That table supplies the V and J calls and clone size; D and trimming were determined from the DNA. Here the sample spans 55,000 to 65,000 clones, approximately 86% being singletons. The clonotype comes from a human donor with acute or convalescent COVID-19. The donor label of this sample is uncertain. The rearrangement uses TRBV5-1 and TRBJ1-6, with a possible D match to TRBD1 (6 bases). Sequencing used peripheral blood. CDR3 sequence (DNA): TGCGCCACAAAAGGGGGTTTCGATAATTCACCCCTCCACTTT. Translated, it gives CATKGGFDNSPLHF.